This T cell receptor (beta chain) was sequenced during a study of blood T cell repertoires in COVID-19. Background on the study: Specimens from acute and convalescent COVID-19 originated in the United States, Italy and Spain. The analysed material was cDNA or gDNA that came from T cells, B-cell-depleted T cells, or PBMCs.

The CDR3 extends over 13 amino acids. Germline CDR1 reads SEHNR; CDR2 reads FQNEAQ (reference sequence). The V and J ends lost 7 bases and 5 bases respectively, with 14 bases between them. Per the original methods: For nucleated cells, counts were estimated from reference gene primer amplification. Assay used: immunoSEQ multiplex PCR; TCRdb lists only in-frame clones, some missing. Clone size and V and J calls were adopted from that table, with D and trimming inferred from the DNA. This table holds approximately 150,000 clones, 70% to 85% found once. The chain has TRBV7-9 and TRBJ1-1, with a weak D call TRBD1 (5 bases). Material: peripheral blood. The sequence derives from a woman aged 80 or older with acute or convalescent COVID-19. The CDR3 reads CASTRGGRTEAFF. The DNA of the CDR3 is TGTGCCAGCACCCGGGGGGGGAGGACTGAAGCTTTCTTT.